This T cell receptor (beta chain) was observed in a study of PD-1 blockade in classical Hodgkin lymphoma (dated by TCRdb to the early 2020s). Background for the entire study: Nivolumab dosing was 3 mg/kg intravenously every 2 weeks, continuing until either disease progression or unacceptable toxicity. A peripheral blood immune signature of response to PD-1 blockade in classical Hodgkin lymphoma was defined using TCR beta sequencing and CyTOF. Beyond this particular receptor, the publication reports: Newly diagnosed patients were reported to have lower baseline TCR diversity than healthy donors, and relapsed/refractory patients were reported to have lower baseline TCR diversity still. Among trial patients, those achieving complete response had baseline diversity similar to that of newly diagnosed patients, while diversity was significantly lower in partial responders and progressors. Patients starting nivolumab less than 1 year after ASCT had lower diversity and were excluded from later analyses to avoid confounding by immune reconstitution. CD4+ but not CD8+ TCR diversity rose significantly by C4D1 (p=0.0027 vs p=0.16), most apparent in complete responders (p=0.02). Only a single clinical trial cohort was studied, and what caused the repertoire differences, possibly disease activity or prior therapy, remained undefined.

The time point label for this specimen denotes: cycle 4 day 1 (C4D1), after 6 weeks of nivolumab. All trial patients had relapsed after autologous stem cell transplantation, with cohorts A, B and C differing in prior brentuximab vedotin exposure. The trial cohort comprised 60 or so patients with relapsed/refractory classical Hodgkin lymphoma whose best overall responses were complete response, partial response or progressive disease. Single-agent nivolumab was administered to trial patients in the multi-cohort phase II CheckMate 205 trial. An independent review committee assessed best overall response by applying the 2007 International Working Group response criteria. Trial PBMCs were obtained immediately prior to nivolumab initiation (C1D1) and on therapy at cycle 2 day 1 and cycle 4 day 1. Peripheral blood was collected in 8 mL Vacutainer Cell Preparation Tubes, from which PBMCs were isolated by centrifugation and then cryopreserved.

The Qiagen DNeasy kit was used to extract genomic DNA from unsorted PBMCs and from the negatively selected CD4+ and CD8+ fractions. TCR beta CDR3 regions were amplified by immunoSEQ multiplex PCR using primers annealing to V and J segments. Amplification bias was minimized using a synthetic immune receptor repertoire, and residual bias was removed computationally after sequencing. Under the source paper's analysis protocol: Custom Python scripts were used to quantify repertoire diversity as the Shannon entropy index. Unsorted, CD4+ and CD8+ repertoires were analyzed separately, except in combined analyses where CD4+ and CD8+ sequences were merged in silico. A clone counted as expanded when the clone's frequency after treatment rose at least 2-fold relative to C1D1, and clones undetected at baseline were given a pseudocount of 0.5. Singleton clones were defined as clones with 0 or 1 copy at C1D1, and non-singleton clones were defined as clones with 2 or more copies. Clones expanded in unsorted samples were assigned a CD4+, CD8+ or unknown annotation through matching of protein sequences in sorted samples from the same patient. Wilcoxon tests on paired samples were used to test diversity changes from C1D1 to C4D1. The table was pulled from immuneACCESS by TCRdb, which kept in-frame rearrangements only. Such tables lose some clones; where checked, under half of the loss comes from unresolved V genes, and the rest has no known cause. Clone size and the V and J calls come from that table; the DNA yielded D and trimming. Present in this sample are roughly 50,000 clones, around nine tenths of which were seen just once. 6% to 7% of the sample is in the top ten clones.

Note on this clone: It has no known antigen specificity. Base-call qualities are not available, and no considerably larger clone is one nucleotide away.

As encoded in the germline V gene (reference sequence), CDR1 is PRHDT while CDR2 is FYEKMQ. The CDR3 covers 14 residues, taking in both the cysteine and the phenylalanine. The entry retains the CDR3 DNA only, 42 bases that are in frame from base 1. Between the V and J ends, shortened by 3 bases and 2 bases respectively, the junction contains 9 bases. The sequence was collected from a human donor with classical Hodgkin lymphoma. The starting material was peripheral blood mononuclear cells (PBMCs), obtained before the fourth cycle of nivolumab. Recombination connected TRBV13 to TRBJ2-3; the best D guess is TRBD1, with 5 bases matching. The DNA sequence is as follows: TGTGCCAGCAGCTTGAGGACAAACACAGATACGCAGTATTTT. It translates to CASSLRTNTDTQYF.